The T cell receptor beta chain described here comes from a study of STAT5B mutations in CD4+ large granular lymphocyte leukemia. Across the study: The CDR3 'QG' motif was associated with a particular HLA allele among healthy donors.

This clone was found a few times. Buffy coats from healthy blood donors served as controls. With V trimmed by 5 bases and J by 2 bases, 10 bases remained unmatched. Germline loops: CDR1 SEHNR, CDR2 FQNEAQ (reference sequence). The CDR3 is 16 amino acids. This was a survey-level run. As originally analysed: Lowest detectable productive clonotype frequency was 2.59 x 10-5. Some clones are missing from TCRdb's copy, which holds only in-frame ones; the method was immunoSEQ multiplex PCR. V and J calls and clone size follow that table, whereas D and trimming were derived from the DNA. The table has 20,000 to 25,000 clones, approximately 75% seen once.

The rearrangement joins TRBV7-9 to TRBJ1-2, with TRBD1 matching over 8 bases. The sample was CD4+ T cells from blood buffy coats. This receptor was taken from a human donor in good health. The CDR3 bases are TGTGCCAGCAGCCCAAACCGGGACAGGACAAACTATGGCTACACCTTC. Its protein is CASSPNRDRTNYGYTF.